This TCR beta chain was observed in a study of T cell responses to AZD1222 COVID-19 vaccine. Study as a whole: Investigators merged groups given second doses at roughly 4 or roughly 12 weeks.

The CDR3 contains 14 residues. The V gene end was trimmed by 5 bases and the J gene end by 2 bases; junction bases not matched to a gene: 2. CDR1 is LGHDT and CDR2 is YNNKEL in the germline V gene (reference sequence). Concerning this clone: Its antigen is undetermined.

Sequencing was performed with immunoSEQ multiplex PCR; in TCRdb, only in-frame clones are kept and a portion is missing. This sample has 150,000 or so clones; 90% to 95% occur once, and the top ten carry about 3.7%. Study-wide results and caveats: Spike as a whole was targeted by vaccine-associated CD4 TCRs, dominant at 160-218 and 743-854. Females outnumbered males among donors, who were mostly white British; clonal diversity was possibly underestimated.

Source: peripheral blood, taken on day 0 of AZD1222 vaccination. The chain uses TRBV3-1 (or the pseudogene TRBV3-2) and TRBJ2-4; 8 bases fit TRBD2. The receptor's source is an adult in good health. CDR3 in DNA: TGTGCCAGCAGCGTTAGCGGGACCAAAAACATTCAGTACTTC. This gives the protein CASSVSGTKNIQYF.